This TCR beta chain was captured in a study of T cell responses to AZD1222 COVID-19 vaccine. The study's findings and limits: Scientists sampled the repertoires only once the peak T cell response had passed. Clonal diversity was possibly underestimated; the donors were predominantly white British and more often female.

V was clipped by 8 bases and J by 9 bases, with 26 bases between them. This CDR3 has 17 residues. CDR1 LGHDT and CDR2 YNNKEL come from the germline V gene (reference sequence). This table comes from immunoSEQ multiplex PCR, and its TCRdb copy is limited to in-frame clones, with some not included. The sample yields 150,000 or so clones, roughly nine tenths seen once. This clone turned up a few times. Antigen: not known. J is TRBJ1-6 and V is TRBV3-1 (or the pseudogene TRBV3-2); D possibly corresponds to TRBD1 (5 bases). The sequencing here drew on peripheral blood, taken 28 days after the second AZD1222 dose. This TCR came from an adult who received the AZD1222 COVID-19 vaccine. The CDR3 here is CASSLRAGSRAGSPLHF. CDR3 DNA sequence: TGTGCCAGCTCCCTAAGGGCAGGGAGCCGGGCTGGTTCACCCCTCCACTTT.